Listed below are T cell receptor beta chains from one sample, sequenced in a study of T cells in localized non-small cell lung cancer. The assay was immunoSEQ multiplex PCR, and TCRdb's table has in-frame clones only and misses some. The sample has some 140,000 clones, about 89% seen once. The sequences come from peripheral blood, collected before any cancer treatment. The receptors were sampled from a female donor of 60 years or more with stage I lung adenocarcinoma. Both conserved end residues are part of each CDR3. Each record gives: clone size, V gene, J gene, D gene, CDR3 DNA, CDR3 protein. The D gene is left open where the match is weak. Clone size appears in some rows only: once, few, many, or a class for an expanded clone.

size: -
V: TRBV27
J: TRBJ2-2
D: -
DNA: TGTGCCAGCAGCCCGGGACGGACGAACACCGGGGAGCTGTTTTTT
CDR3: CASSPGRTNTGELFF

size: -
V: TRBV5-5
J: TRBJ1-2
D: -
DNA: TGTGCCAGCAGCTTGGCCACAGGAGGGTATGGCTACACCTTC
CDR3: CASSLATGGYGYTF

size: -
V: TRBV28
J: TRBJ1-2
D: TRBD1
DNA: TGTGCCAGCAAGGAGGGGGCCTATGGCTACACCTTC
CDR3: CASKEGAYGYTF

size: -
V: TRBV27
J: TRBJ1-4
D: -
DNA: TGTGCCAGCAGTCCGGAGGCAACTAATGAAAAACTGTTTTTT
CDR3: CASSPEATNEKLFF

size: -
V: TRBV28
J: TRBJ2-3
D: -
DNA: TGTGCCAGCAGCGGTGGCGGAGCAAGCACAGATACGCAGTATTTT
CDR3: CASSGGGASTDTQYF

size: -
V: TRBV5-4
J: TRBJ2-2
D: TRBD2
DNA: TGTGCCAGCAGTCCTACGGGGGGATATACCGGGGAGCTGTTTTTT
CDR3: CASSPTGGYTGELFF

size: -
V: TRBV18
J: TRBJ1-5
D: -
DNA: TGTGCCAGCTCACCAATACAGGGTACGGATCAGCCCCAGCATTTT
CDR3: CASSPIQGTDQPQHF

size: -
V: TRBV30
J: TRBJ2-4
D: -
DNA: TGTGCCTGGAGTGCGGGTAGGGACATTCAGTACTTC
CDR3: CAWSAGRDIQYF

size: -
V: TRBV29-1
J: TRBJ2-7
D: -
DNA: TGCAGCGTTGGGGGTGGACAGTCCTACGAGCAGTACTTC
CDR3: CSVGGGQSYEQYF

size: -
V: TRBV7-2
J: TRBJ2-5
D: TRBD2
DNA: TGTGCCAGCAGCTTAGGGTGGCGGGAGGTGCGTGAGACCCAGTACTTC
CDR3: CASSLGWREVRETQYF

size: -
V: TRBV7-2
J: TRBJ1-2
D: -
DNA: TGTGCCAGCAGCTTCGGGGGGCAGAACTATGGCTACACCTTC
CDR3: CASSFGGQNYGYTF

size: once
V: TRBV7-2
J: TRBJ2-1
D: -
DNA: TGTGCCAGCAGCTTGGCAGTTTACCATGAGCAGTTCTTC
CDR3: CASSLAVYHEQFF

size: -
V: TRBV4-2
J: TRBJ2-7
D: TRBD2
DNA: TGTGCCAGCAGCCAAGAGACTAGCGGGATCTACGAGCAGTACTTC
CDR3: CASSQETSGIYEQYF

size: -
V: TRBV18
J: TRBJ2-7
D: -
DNA: TGTGCCAGCTCACCGCCCCCCGGGACGGCTTCCTACGAGCAGTACTTC
CDR3: CASSPPPGTASYEQYF

size: -
V: TRBV9
J: TRBJ2-3
D: -
DNA: TGTGCCAGCAGCGGTGGACTTCCGAGCACAGATACGCAGTATTTT
CDR3: CASSGGLPSTDTQYF

size: -
V: TRBV7-8
J: TRBJ2-1
D: -
DNA: TGTGCCAGCCGCGGACAGAGCTCCTACAATGAGCAGTTCTTC
CDR3: CASRGQSSYNEQFF

size: once
V: TRBV2
J: TRBJ2-7
D: TRBD1
DNA: TGTGCCAGCAGTACTCCGGGACAGGCCGAGGCCGAGCAGTACTTC
CDR3: CASSTPGQAEAEQYF

size: -
V: TRBV5-1
J: TRBJ2-3
D: -
DNA: TGCGCCAGCAGCCTTGGGAGGGGGCAAGATACGCAGTATTTT
CDR3: CASSLGRGQDTQYF

size: -
V: TRBV2
J: TRBJ1-5
D: -
DNA: TGTGCCAGCAGTGGGTTTAACAATCAGCCCCAGCATTTT
CDR3: CASSGFNNQPQHF

size: -
V: TRBV2
J: TRBJ2-1
D: -
DNA: TGTGCCAGCAGACCCGGGGACACGGTAGCGCTGGGGAATGAGCAGTTCTTC
CDR3: CASRPGDTVALGNEQFF

size: -
V: TRBV18
J: TRBJ2-1
D: TRBD1
DNA: TGTGCCAGCTCAGCCGGGACAGGGTCGTACAATGAGCAGTTCTTC
CDR3: CASSAGTGSYNEQFF

size: -
V: TRBV7-3
J: TRBJ2-7
D: -
DNA: TGTGCCAGCAGCTTAACAAGGGGCTACGAGCAGTACTTC
CDR3: CASSLTRGYEQYF

size: -
V: TRBV2
J: TRBJ2-7
D: TRBD2
DNA: TGTGCCAGCAGGGGGGGACTAGCGGGACGCAGCTCCTACGAGCAGTACTTC
CDR3: CASRGGLAGRSSYEQYF

size: -
V: TRBV6-6
J: TRBJ1-3
D: -
DNA: TGTGCCAGCACCGCCGATCCGGGGGCTTTTGGAAACACCATATATTTT
CDR3: CASTADPGAFGNTIYF

size: -
V: TRBV5-5
J: TRBJ2-7
D: TRBD1
DNA: TGTGCCAGCAGCTCTCCGGGACAGTCCCACGAGCAGTACTTC
CDR3: CASSSPGQSHEQYF

size: -
V: TRBV6-6
J: TRBJ2-7
D: TRBD1
DNA: TGTGCCAGCAGCTCCCGGAGCGGACAGGGGTCCGAGCAGTACTTC
CDR3: CASSSRSGQGSEQYF

size: -
V: TRBV6-5
J: TRBJ1-2
D: -
DNA: TGTGCCAGCAGCAAAGGGATACCCGCTAACTATGGCTACACCTTC
CDR3: CASSKGIPANYGYTF

size: few
V: TRBV4-2
J: TRBJ2-3
D: TRBD2
DNA: TGTGCCAGCAGCCAAGAATGGCGGGAGTTCGGAGATACGCAGTATTTT
CDR3: CASSQEWREFGDTQYF

size: -
V: TRBV30
J: TRBJ2-2
D: -
DNA: TGTGCCTGGATTTCGGCTACCGGGGAGCTGTTTTTT
CDR3: CAWISATGELFF

size: -
V: TRBV5-6
J: TRBJ2-7
D: TRBD2
DNA: TGTGCCAGCAGTTTAGCGGGAGGGCGGGACGAGCAGTACTTC
CDR3: CASSLAGGRDEQYF

size: -
V: TRBV10-2
J: TRBJ2-7
D: TRBD2
DNA: TGCGCCAGCAGCGTGGGGAGGGCGGACTACGAGCAGTACTTC
CDR3: CASSVGRADYEQYF

size: -
V: TRBV2
J: TRBJ2-7
D: TRBD2
DNA: TGTGCCAGCACTCAGGCGCGGGGGGTCCCCTACGAGCAGTACTTC
CDR3: CASTQARGVPYEQYF

size: -
V: TRBV19
J: TRBJ1-1
D: -
DNA: TGTGCCAGTAGTATAGTGTTGCACACTGAAGCTTTCTTT
CDR3: CASSIVLHTEAFF

size: -
V: TRBV7-9
J: TRBJ2-5
D: TRBD1
DNA: TGTGCCAGCAGCGCTGCTGCCGGGACAGGGAAAGAGACCCAGTACTTC
CDR3: CASSAAAGTGKETQYF

size: -
V: TRBV11-2
J: TRBJ2-5
D: -
DNA: TGTGCCAGCAGCTTGGTGGAGACCCAGTACTTC
CDR3: CASSLVETQYF

size: -
V: TRBV27
J: TRBJ2-7
D: -
DNA: TGTGCCAGCAGTACGGGCCTATATCCCTACGAGCAGTACTTC
CDR3: CASSTGLYPYEQYF

size: -
V: TRBV6-5
J: TRBJ1-1
D: -
DNA: TGTGCCAGCAGTTACCAAAGAAACACTGAAGCTTTCTTT
CDR3: CASSYQRNTEAFF

size: -
V: TRBV9
J: TRBJ2-2
D: -
DNA: TGTGCCAGCAGCGTAGTGGTAAACACCGGGGAGCTGTTTTTT
CDR3: CASSVVVNTGELFF

size: -
V: TRBV7-9
J: TRBJ2-7
D: TRBD1
DNA: TGTGCCAGCAGCTTAGGATCCGGGACAGGGGGGTACGAGCAGTACTTC
CDR3: CASSLGSGTGGYEQYF

size: -
V: TRBV5-6
J: TRBJ1-1
D: -
DNA: TGTGCCAGCAGCTCCGCTTACACTGAAGCTTTCTTT
CDR3: CASSSAYTEAFF

size: -
V: TRBV10-3
J: TRBJ2-3
D: TRBD1
DNA: TGTGCCATCAGTGAAAGGGGGCAGACGACAGATACGCAGTATTTT
CDR3: CAISERGQTTDTQYF

size: -
V: TRBV4-2
J: TRBJ2-6
D: -
DNA: TGTGCCAGCAGCCTCGAGCGGGTTAACTCTGGGGCCAACGTCCTGACTTTC
CDR3: CASSLERVNSGANVLTF